The TCR beta chain under discussion was sequenced for a study of blood T cell repertoires in COVID-19. This CDR3 spans 15 amino acids. The V and J ends lost 4 bases and 4 bases respectively, with 13 bases between them. CDR1 is SNHLY and CDR2 is FYNNEI in the germline V gene. Repertoires were generated with immunoSEQ multiplex PCR, while TCRdb's copy carries only in-frame clones and drops some. This sample has 310,000 or so clones, with about 91% found just once. The receptor was derived from a man younger than 40 with COVID-19, enrolled during active disease. The sequenced sample consisted of peripheral blood. The chain recombines TRBV2 with TRBJ1-4, with D possibly being TRBD1 (6 bases). The CDR3 bases are TGTGCCAGCAGTGTTTCCGGGACAATTAATGAAAAACTGTTTTTT. Its translation is CASSVSGTINEKLFF.